The clone carrying this T cell receptor (beta chain) was counted between two and nine times. No antigen is known for it. This entry is derived from a study of shared clonotypes between healthy human individuals. Germline loops: CDR1 SNHLY, CDR2 FYNNEI. The ends were cut back, 4 bases at V and 5 bases at J, with 11 bases in the middle. The CDR3 totals 14 residues. As originally analysed: Because ImmunoSEQ provided only junction sequences with no quality scores, the filtering differed. TCRdb's copy holds only in-frame clones and misses some; the assay was immunoSEQ multiplex PCR. That table is the source of V, J and clone size, and D and trimming were worked out from the DNA. In the table there are about 360,000 clones, less than 75% of which are singletons. Study findings and constraints: Sharing of clonotypes among donors was expected to vary with sequencing depth. The sharing of roughly 5% of naive CD4 clonotypes was seen across a handful of donors.

The chain recombines TRBV2 with TRBJ2-2, with a possible D match to TRBD1 (6 bases). The receptor's source is a man aged 30 to 39 in good health. Sequencing was carried out using memory CD4+ T cells sorted from blood. Subset described: CD45RA-negative fraction. The CDR3, as DNA: TGTGCCAGCAGTGCTTTGGGGGCTACCGGGGAGCTGTTTTTT. This gives the protein CASSALGATGELFF.